This TCR beta chain comes out of a study of CD8+ T cells in alopecia areata. The length of the CDR3 is 14 residues. CDR1 SGHRS and CDR2 YFSETQ come from the germline V gene. V lost 1 base, J lost 6 bases, and 3 bases stayed unmatched. In alopecia areata patients, both lesional scalp punch biopsies and peripheral blood were collected. Extracted from the samples, RNA was reverse transcribed into cDNA to serve as the sequencing template. Measured with immunoSEQ multiplex PCR; TCRdb has only the in-frame clones, and not every one. Found here are 140,000 to 150,000 clones, 40% to 50% of them singletons; the top ten hold about 6.4%.

The sequenced sample consisted of CD4+ T cells sorted from blood. The receptor was isolated from a human donor with alopecia areata. The rearrangement links TRBV5-1 to TRBJ1-2, with TRBD1 matching over 10 bases. In DNA, the CDR3 is TGCGCCAGCAGCTTGAGTGGGACAGGGGATGGCTACACCTTC. Translating it yields CASSLSGTGDGYTF.